This T cell receptor beta chain emerged from a study of blood T cell repertoires in COVID-19. Sequencing used immunoSEQ multiplex PCR; TCRdb keeps in-frame clones, though not all of them. The sample includes hundreds of thousands of clones, roughly 90% seen only once; the top ten take roughly 2.6%. V trimming: 1 base; J trimming: 2 bases; junction bases outside the gene matches: 8. The length of the CDR3 is 17 residues. Per the germline V gene, CDR1 is SGHRS and CDR2 is YFSETQ. What was sequenced was PBMCs or T cells enriched from blood (not recorded which). The chain links TRBV5-1 to TRBJ2-5; 10 nucleotides align to TRBD2. This TCR derives from a man aged 60 to 75 who had recovered from COVID-19. The CDR3 nucleotides are TGCGCCAGCAGCTTGAATTTAGTAGCGGGGGGTCAAGAGACCCAGTACTTC. Translated: CASSLNLVAGGQETQYF.